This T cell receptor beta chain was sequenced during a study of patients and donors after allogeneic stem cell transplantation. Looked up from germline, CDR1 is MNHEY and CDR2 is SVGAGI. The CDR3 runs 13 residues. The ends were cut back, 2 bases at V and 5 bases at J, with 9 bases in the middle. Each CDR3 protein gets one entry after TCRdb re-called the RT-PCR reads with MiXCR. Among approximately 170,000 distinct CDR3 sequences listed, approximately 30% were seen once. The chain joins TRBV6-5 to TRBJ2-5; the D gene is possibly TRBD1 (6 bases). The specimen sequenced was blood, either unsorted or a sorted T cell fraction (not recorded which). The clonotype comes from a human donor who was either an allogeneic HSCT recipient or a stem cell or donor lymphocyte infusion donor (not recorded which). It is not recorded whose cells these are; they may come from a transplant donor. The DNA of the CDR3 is TGTGCCAGCAGTTACCAGGGGATGGAGACCCAGTACTTC. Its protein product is CASSYQGMETQYF.